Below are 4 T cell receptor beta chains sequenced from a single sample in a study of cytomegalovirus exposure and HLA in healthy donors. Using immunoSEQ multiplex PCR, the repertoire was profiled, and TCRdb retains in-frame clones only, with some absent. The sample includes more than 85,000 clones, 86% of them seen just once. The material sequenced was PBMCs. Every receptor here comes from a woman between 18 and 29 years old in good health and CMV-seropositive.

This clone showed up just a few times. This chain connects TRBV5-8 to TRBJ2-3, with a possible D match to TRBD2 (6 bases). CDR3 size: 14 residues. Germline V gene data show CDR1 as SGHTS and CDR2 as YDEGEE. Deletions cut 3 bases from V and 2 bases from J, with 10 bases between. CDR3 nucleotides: TGTGCCAGCAGCTCTCCGGGACTCACAGATACGCAGTATTTT. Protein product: CASSSPGLTDTQYF. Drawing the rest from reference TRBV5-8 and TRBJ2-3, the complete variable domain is EAGVTQSPTHLIKTRGQQATLRCSPISGHTSVYWYQQALGLGLQFLLWYDEGEERNRGNFPPRFSGRQFPNYSSELNVNALELEDSALYLCASSSPGLTDTQYFGPGTRLTVL.

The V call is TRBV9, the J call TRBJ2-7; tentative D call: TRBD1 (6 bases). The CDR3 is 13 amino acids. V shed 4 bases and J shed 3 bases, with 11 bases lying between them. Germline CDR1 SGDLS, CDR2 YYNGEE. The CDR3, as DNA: TGTGCCAGCAGCCCACAGGGTGGCTACGAGCAGTACTTC. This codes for CASSPQGGYEQYF.

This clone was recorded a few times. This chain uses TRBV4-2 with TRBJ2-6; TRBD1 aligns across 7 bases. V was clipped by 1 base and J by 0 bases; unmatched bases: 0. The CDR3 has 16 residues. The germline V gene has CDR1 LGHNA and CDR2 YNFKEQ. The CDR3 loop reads CASSQAGGSGANVLTF. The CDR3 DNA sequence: TGTGCCAGCAGCCAAGCAGGGGGCTCTGGGGCCAACGTCCTGACTTTC.

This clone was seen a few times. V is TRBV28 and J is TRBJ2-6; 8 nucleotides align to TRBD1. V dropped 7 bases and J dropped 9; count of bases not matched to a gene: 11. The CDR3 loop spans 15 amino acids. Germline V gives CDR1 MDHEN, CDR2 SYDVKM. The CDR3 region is CASTSLRTGFNVLTF. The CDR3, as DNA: TGTGCCAGCACCTCTTTACGGACAGGGTTCAACGTCCTGACTTTC. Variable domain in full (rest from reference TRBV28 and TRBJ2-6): DVKVTQSSRYLVKRTGEKVFLECVQDMDHENMFWYRQDPGLGLRLIYFSYDVKMKEKGDIPEGYSVSREKKERFSLILESASTNQTSMYLCASTSLRTGFNVLTFGAGSRLTVL.